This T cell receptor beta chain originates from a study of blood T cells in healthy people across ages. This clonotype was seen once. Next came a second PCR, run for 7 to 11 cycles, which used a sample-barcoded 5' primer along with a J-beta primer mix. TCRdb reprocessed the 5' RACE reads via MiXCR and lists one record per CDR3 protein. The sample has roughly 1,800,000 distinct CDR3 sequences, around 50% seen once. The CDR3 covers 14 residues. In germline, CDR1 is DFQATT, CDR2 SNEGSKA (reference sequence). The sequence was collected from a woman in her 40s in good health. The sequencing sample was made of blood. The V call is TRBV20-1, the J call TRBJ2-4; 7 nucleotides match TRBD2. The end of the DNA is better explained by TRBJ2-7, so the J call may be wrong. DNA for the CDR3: TGCAGTGCTAGAAATAATGCGGGGGTGTACGAGCAGTACTTC. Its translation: CSARNNAGVYEQYF.